One and the same sample provided the 10 T cell receptor beta chains below, sequenced in a study of beta chain features in type 1 diabetes. Findings and limits, study-wide: A moderate, significant TCRB CDR3 shortening appeared in type 1 diabetes across four CD4+ subsets.

Isolated RNA was reverse transcribed in full, so expressed TCRB transcripts were sequenced. Produced via immunoSEQ multiplex PCR; TCRdb's table is partial and in-frame only. The sample has roughly 340,000 clones; approximately 13% are singletons. Antigens of these TCRs are unknown. The sample comprised naive CD4+ T cells from blood. These receptors originate from a young woman with type 1 diabetes.

This clone was recorded a few times. The chain uses TRBV5-1 and TRBJ2-3; TRBD2 aligns across 10 bases. V lost 3 bases and J lost 5; bases outside the gene matches: 6. This CDR3 comprises 15 residues. From germline, CDR1 is SGHRS and CDR2 YFSETQ. The CDR3 spells CASSSGVAGGDTQYF. The CDR3 DNA follows: TGCGCCAGCAGCTCCGGGGTAGCGGGAGGAGATACGCAGTATTTT. Looking up the rest from reference TRBV5-1 and TRBJ2-3 gives the full variable domain: KAGVTQTPRYLIKTRGQQVTLSCSPISGHRSVSWYQQTPGQGLQFLFEYFSETQRNKGNFPGRFSGRQFSNSRSEMNVSTLELGDSALYLCASSSGVAGGDTQYFGPGTRLTVL.

This clone was seen a handful of times. This rearrangement joins TRBV19 to TRBJ2-7, with TRBD2 identical over 7 bases. Germline V gives CDR1 LNHDA, CDR2 SQIVND (reference sequence). The CDR3 contains 14 residues. V dropped 8 bases and J dropped 3; count of bases not matched to a gene: 10. The DNA of the CDR3 is TGTGCCAGTGCACTGGGGAGGGGAGGCTACGAGCAGTACTTC. Its translation is CASALGRGGYEQYF.

J is TRBJ2-7 and V is TRBV7-9; D possibly corresponds to TRBD1 (5 bases). Trimming took 2 bases from V and 6 from J, leaving 8 bases between them. The CDR3 has 12 amino acids. CDR1 and CDR2 from the germline V gene are SEHNR and FQNEAQ (reference sequence). This chain's CDR3 is CASSLSGFEQYF. CDR3 sequence (DNA): TGTGCCAGCAGCTTATCAGGGTTCGAGCAGTACTTC.

This clone was recorded a few times. The V call is TRBV30, the J call TRBJ1-5; D not certain. V lost 0 bases and J 5 bases, leaving 8 bases between the germline ends. CDR3 length equals 13 residues. The germline V gene has CDR1 GTSNPN and CDR2 SVGIG (reference sequence). DNA of the CDR3: TGTGCCTGGAGTGTTTCGGGTTATCAGCCCCAGCATTTT. Translating it yields CAWSVSGYQPQHF.

This clone has just a few counts. V usage is TRBV9 and J usage is TRBJ2-3; TRBD2 matches 7 bases. Looked up from germline, CDR1 is SGDLS and CDR2 is YYNGEE. The CDR3 sequence is 16 residues long. Losses at the gene ends were 2 bases for V and 4 bases for J; bases not matched to a gene: 10. CDR3 sequence: CASSVPLSGSADTQYF. CDR3 DNA sequence: TGTGCCAGCAGCGTTCCTCTTAGCGGGTCGGCAGATACGCAGTATTTT.

This clone was found a few times. The chain is built from TRBV28 and TRBJ1-1, with 11 bases matching TRBD1. Germline lookup yields CDR1 MDHEN and CDR2 SYDVKM. V lost 8 bases and J lost 4; bases outside the gene matches: 12. The CDR3 runs 16 residues. CDR3 bases: TGTGCCAGCGGAAAACCGGGACAGGGGGAGGGCACTGAAGCTTTCTTT. It is translated as CASGKPGQGEGTEAFF.

The sample holds a few counts of this clone. The chain recombines TRBV19 with TRBJ2-5, with 7 bases lining up with TRBD1. This CDR3 comprises 13 residues. V was clipped by 5 bases and J by 5 bases; unmatched bases: 5. CDR1 is LNHDA and CDR2 is SQIVND in the germline V gene (reference sequence). The CDR3 bases are TGTGCCAGTAGTGGGACAGTCAGGGAGACCCAGTACTTC. Translating gives CASSGTVRETQYF.

The CDR3 DNA sequence: TGTGCCAGCTCACCAAGTGGGCAGCCTACCAATGAGCAGTTCTTC. Translated, it gives CASSPSGQPTNEQFF. The chain employs TRBV18 and TRBJ2-1; D unresolved. With 2 bases removed from V and 6 bases from J, the gap between germline ends came to 14 bases. Germline CDR1 is KGHSH and CDR2 is LQKENI. The CDR3 is made up of 15 amino acids.

The chain is built from TRBV28 and TRBJ1-4; D unclear. The CDR3 totals 13 residues. V dropped 8 bases and J dropped 2 bases, with 9 bases sitting between them. Germline assignment: CDR1 MDHEN and CDR2 SYDVKM. CDR3 sequence: CASYSATNEKLFF. CDR3 DNA sequence: TGTGCCAGCTATTCAGCGACTAATGAAAAACTGTTTTTT. The full variable domain, its missing parts supplied by reference TRBV28 and TRBJ1-4, is DVKVTQSSRYLVKRTGEKVFLECVQDMDHENMFWYRQDPGLGLRLIYFSYDVKMKEKGDIPEGYSVSREKKERFSLILESASTNQTSMYLCASYSATNEKLFFGSGTQLSVL.

The table lists this clone with a few counts. The chain couples TRBV28 to TRBJ2-7; 7 bases are a match to TRBD1. CDR3 length: 15 amino acids. The germline CDR1 and CDR2 sequences are MDHEN and SYDVKM. V lost 5 bases to trimming and J lost 4 bases; unmatched junction nucleotides: 11. This chain's CDR3 is CASSLTDRLLYEQYF. CDR3 in DNA: TGTGCCAGCAGTCTCACGGACAGGCTGTTATACGAGCAGTACTTC.